This is a list of T cell receptor beta chains from one sample in a study of T cells expressing NK-cell markers. No DNA is given; TCRdb re-called the 5' RACE reads and lists each CDR3 protein once. This table holds fewer than 300,000 distinct CDR3 sequences. The sequencing input was blood T cells: a sorted CD56 or NKG2C T cell subset, CD4+ or CD8+ T cells, or bulk PBMC T cells (not recorded which). These receptors all stem from a woman aged 18-70 years in good health. The CDR3 runs from the conserved cysteine through the conserved F or W.

V gene	J gene	CDR3 protein
TRBV20-1	TRBJ2-1	CSAITTKTYNEQFF
TRBV12-3/TRBV12-4	TRBJ2-2	CASSPMSGELFF
TRBV7-2	TRBJ1-1	CASSFDRGRWTEAFF
TRBV20-1	TRBJ2-1	CSARLRTSGRFYNEQFF
TRBV11-2	TRBJ2-1	CASSLAGALNEQFF
TRBV20-1	TRBJ2-3	CSARKAGQGGTDTQYF
TRBV29-1	TRBJ1-2	CSAQAGGFGNYGYTF
TRBV4-3	TRBJ2-7	CASSQILVGQPTPYEQYF
TRBV7-9	TRBJ2-7	CASSSRDRGAYEQYF
TRBV4-3	TRBJ1-2	CASSLSQGGIDYGYTF
TRBV29-1	TRBJ1-4	CSVVLVRGYNEKLFF
TRBV7-2	TRBJ1-5	CASSLSSGTDSNQPQHF
TRBV10-3	TRBJ2-3	CAISETHTDTQYF
TRBV7-9	TRBJ1-6	CASSLETQNSPLHF
TRBV6-1	TRBJ2-1	CASRQIRRGGGNEQFF
TRBV20-1	TRBJ2-3	CSARHPTSGSTDTQYF
TRBV6-1	TRBJ2-7	CASSPQQGSYEQYF
TRBV10-3	TRBJ2-3	CAIRGGGYNPDTQYF
TRBV7-2	TRBJ2-1	CASSLDRLYNEQFF
TRBV19	TRBJ1-1	CASSMGAPWNTEAFF
TRBV27	TRBJ1-2	CASSLSTGGSYGYTF
TRBV20-1	TRBJ2-1	CSARRAGAPIRYNEQFF
TRBV5-1	TRBJ2-1	CASSSGQGPWNEQFF
TRBV6-1	TRBJ1-3	CASRSGGTGNTIYF
TRBV7-2	TRBJ1-2	CASSPRPTKLTNYGYTF
TRBV7-9	TRBJ2-1	CASSSGLAVENEQFF
TRBV12-3/TRBV12-4	TRBJ2-1	CASSLGGGGALNEQFF
TRBV7-9	TRBJ1-4	CASSRGERDEKLFF
TRBV19	TRBJ2-1	CASSPGVRGYNEQFF
TRBV7-2	TRBJ1-5	CASSLVLQGVWNQPQHF
TRBV7-2	TRBJ2-3	CASSLARTDTQYF
TRBV10-3	TRBJ1-5	CAISEGQGVGQPQHF
TRBV30	TRBJ1-3	CAWSVPVKSGNTIYF
TRBV12-3/TRBV12-4	TRBJ2-1	CASSYGAYNEQFF
TRBV5-4	TRBJ1-4	CASSLGGPGGEKLFF
TRBV6-5	TRBJ1-1	CASSYEGVTEAFF
TRBV5-6	TRBJ1-1	CASSFTQRGTEAFF
TRBV25-1	TRBJ2-1	CASRGDASSYNEQFF
TRBV3-1	TRBJ1-1	CASSQGDRGSEAFF
TRBV12-3/TRBV12-4	TRBJ2-3	CASSLIQGAEDTQYF
TRBV30	TRBJ1-2	CAWRGDRYGYTF
TRBV5-1	TRBJ2-7	CASSLEASGRSLTYEQYF
TRBV5-1	TRBJ2-1	CASNLAMGPGPNEQFF
TRBV19	TRBJ2-3	CASSQALTDTQYF
TRBV6-5	TRBJ1-1	CASSYGGVGTEAFF
TRBV29-1	TRBJ2-2	CSVAGTSGSPNTGELFF
TRBV5-1	TRBJ1-1	CASSSGGWRTEAFF
TRBV20-1	TRBJ2-2	CSARAGNTGELFF
TRBV7-9	TRBJ1-1	CASSLRAGTEAFF
TRBV18	TRBJ2-5	CASSPPQETQYF
TRBV6-1	TRBJ2-7	CASGSTGSPYEQYF
TRBV5-4	TRBJ2-2	CASSPPPGQEEVGELFF
TRBV11-2	TRBJ2-4	CASSSTTGAKNIQYF